One sample yielded the 8 T cell receptor beta chains listed below, sequenced in a study of TIL therapy for anti-PD-1-resistant metastatic lung cancer. This was the immunoSEQ v3 assay. TCRdb keeps only in-frame clones here, not all; method: immunoSEQ multiplex PCR. The profile shows tens of thousands of clones, 69% of them singletons. The time point is: pre-treatment sample, taken before nivolumab and TIL therapy. The sequencing here drew on blood, taken at baseline. The source is a person aged 25 to 85 with non-small cell lung cancer.

The gene calls are TRBV7-8 and TRBJ2-2; tentative D call: TRBD2 (5 bases). Germline V gene sequence: CDR1 SGHVS, CDR2 FQNEAQ. Trimming pared 3 bases from V and 6 bases from J, leaving 17 bases between. This CDR3 contains 16 residues. The CDR3, as DNA: TGTGCCAGCAGCTTCAAAGCCAGAGGGCAATCCGGGGAGCTGTTTTTT. This codes for CASSFKARGQSGELFF.

The CDR3 is CASSFTGAYTEAFF. For the CDR3, the DNA is TGTGCCAGCAGCTTTACGGGGGCATACACTGAAGCTTTCTTT. The J gene is TRBJ1-1, the V gene TRBV7-9, with a tentative D call TRBD1 (6 bases). V lost 3 bases to trimming and J lost 3 bases, with 11 bases between them. This CDR3 is built from 14 residues. Germline values: CDR1 SEHNR, CDR2 FQNEAQ (reference sequence). Full variable domain (missing parts from reference TRBV7-9 and TRBJ1-1): DTGVSQNPRHKITKRGQNVTFRCDPISEHNRLYWYRQTLGQGPEFLTYFQNEAQLEKSRLLSDRFSAERPKGSFSTLEIQRTEQGDSAMYLCASSFTGAYTEAFFGQGTRLTVV.

This clone was counted between two and nine times. The chain employs TRBV6-1 and TRBJ1-5; D possibly corresponds to TRBD1 (5 bases). CDR3 length: 13 residues. Per the germline V gene, CDR1 is MNHNS and CDR2 is SASEGT. The V end was cut by 8 bases, the J end by 4 bases, with 12 bases between. The CDR3, as DNA: TGTGCCAGCGATGGGACGGGGAATCAGCCCCAGCATTTT. Protein: CASDGTGNQPQHF.

V usage is TRBV6-1 and J usage is TRBJ1-1; tentative D call: TRBD1 (5 bases). V lost 7 bases and J lost 5, with 14 bases in between. Germline V gives CDR1 MNHNS, CDR2 SASEGT. CDR3 length: 13 residues. CDR3 DNA: TGTGCCAGCAACAGGATATCCTATACTGAAGCTTTCTTT. Residues: CASNRISYTEAFF.

The J gene is TRBJ2-3, the V gene TRBV11-2; no reliable D call. Trimming left V 3 bases short and J 1 base short, with 5 bases between. Looked up from germline, CDR1 is SGHAT and CDR2 is FQNNGV. This CDR3 contains 13 residues. CDR3 protein: CASSLAGTDTQYF. The CDR3 DNA follows: TGTGCCAGCAGCTTGGCAGGCACAGATACGCAGTATTTT.

The chain has TRBV29-1 and TRBJ1-1, with 8 bases identical to TRBD1. V was clipped by 5 bases and J by 3 bases; unmatched bases: 8. The CDR3 has 14 amino acids. In germline, CDR1 is SQVTM, CDR2 ANQGSEA. CDR3 residues: CSVYRQGWDTEAFF. The DNA of the CDR3 is TGCAGCGTTTACAGACAGGGGTGGGACACTGAAGCTTTCTTT.

This clone showed up just once. The V gene is TRBV10-3, the J gene TRBJ1-2; no firm D call. In germline, CDR1 is ENHRY, CDR2 SYGVKD. The CDR3 covers 15 residues. Trimming took off 5 bases at V and 4 bases at J, with 17 bases between the two ends. CDR3 amino acids: CAISPSFMGSYGYTF. The CDR3 region has the DNA TGTGCCATCAGTCCTTCTTTTATGGGTAGCTATGGCTACACCTTC.

This clone was detected a few times. This chain connects TRBV5-1 to TRBJ2-6; D tentatively fits TRBD1 or TRBD2 (5 bases each). Germline CDR1 reads SGHRS; CDR2 reads YFSETQ. The CDR3 length is 16 residues. V gave up 4 bases and J gave up 0 bases, with 11 bases separating them. CDR3 sequence (DNA): TGCGCCAGCAGCGGGGGACGGAGCTCTGGGGCCAACGTCCTGACTTTC. Protein sequence: CASSGGRSSGANVLTF.